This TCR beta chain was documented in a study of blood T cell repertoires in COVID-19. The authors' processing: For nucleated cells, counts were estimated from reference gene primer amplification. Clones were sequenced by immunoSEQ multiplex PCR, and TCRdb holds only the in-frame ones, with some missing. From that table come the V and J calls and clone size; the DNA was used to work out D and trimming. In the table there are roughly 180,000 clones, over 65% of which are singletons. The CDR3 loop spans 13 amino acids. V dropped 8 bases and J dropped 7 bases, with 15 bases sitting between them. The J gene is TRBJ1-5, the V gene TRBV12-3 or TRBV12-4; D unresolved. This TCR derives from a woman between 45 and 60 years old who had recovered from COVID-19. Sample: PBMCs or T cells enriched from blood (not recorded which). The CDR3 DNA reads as TGTGCCAGCGGCGACTTCCGTGCGCAGCCCCAGCATTTT. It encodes CASGDFRAQPQHF.